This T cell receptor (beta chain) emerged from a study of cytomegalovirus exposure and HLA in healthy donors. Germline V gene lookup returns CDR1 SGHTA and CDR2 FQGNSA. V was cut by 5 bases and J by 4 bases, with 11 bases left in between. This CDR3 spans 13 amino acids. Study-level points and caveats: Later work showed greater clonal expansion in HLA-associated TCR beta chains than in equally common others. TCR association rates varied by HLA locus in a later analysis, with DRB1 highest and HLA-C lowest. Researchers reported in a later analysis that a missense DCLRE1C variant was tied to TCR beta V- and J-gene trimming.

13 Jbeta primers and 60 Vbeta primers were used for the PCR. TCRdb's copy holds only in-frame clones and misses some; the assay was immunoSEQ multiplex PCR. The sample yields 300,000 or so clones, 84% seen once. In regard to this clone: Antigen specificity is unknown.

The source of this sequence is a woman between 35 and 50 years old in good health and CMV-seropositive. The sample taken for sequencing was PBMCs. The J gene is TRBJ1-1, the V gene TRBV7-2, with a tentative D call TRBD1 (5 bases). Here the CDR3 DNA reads TGTGCCAGCAGCCCCGGGACTCTCACTGAAGCTTTCTTT. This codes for CASSPGTLTEAFF.